Listed below are T cell receptor beta chains from one sample, sequenced in a study of blood T cell repertoires in COVID-19. Only in-frame clones appear in the TCRdb table, and some are missing; sequencing was by immunoSEQ multiplex PCR. The repertoire holds 71,000 or so clones, with roughly nine tenths as singletons. The sample taken for sequencing was peripheral blood. The source is a young woman with acute or convalescent COVID-19. Each CDR3 is given with its conserved first and last residue. The order of the fields is clone size, V gene, D gene, J gene, CDR3 length, CDR3 DNA, CDR3 protein. The D gene is left open where the match is weak. Only some rows state a clone size, as once, few, many or a class for expanded clones.

size: .; V: TRBV30; D: .; J: TRBJ2-1; length: 14; DNA: TGTGCCTGGAGCCGGGGGAATCGATGGAATGAGCAGTTCTTC; CDR3: CAWSRGNRWNEQFF
size: .; V: TRBV24-1; D: TRBD2; J: TRBJ2-1; length: 14; DNA: TGTGCCACCATCACTAGCGGGAACTATAATGAGCAGTTCTTC; CDR3: CATITSGNYNEQFF
size: .; V: TRBV18; D: TRBD1; J: TRBJ1-2; length: 13; DNA: TGTGCCAGCTCACCCAGGGGGGACTATGGCTACACCTTC; CDR3: CASSPRGDYGYTF
size: .; V: TRBV6-5; D: .; J: TRBJ1-2; length: 13; DNA: TGTGCCAGCATGGGTCGGGGGGGCGATGGCTACACCTTC; CDR3: CASMGRGGDGYTF
size: .; V: TRBV5-1; D: TRBD2; J: TRBJ2-1; length: 18; DNA: TGCGCCAGCAGCTTGGCGATATCCGGGACTAGCGGATACAATGAGCAGTTCTTC; CDR3: CASSLAISGTSGYNEQFF
size: .; V: TRBV6-2/TRBV6-3; D: TRBD1; J: TRBJ2-1; length: 15; DNA: TGTGCCAGCAGTTACTCACAGGGGTCCTACAATGAGCAGTTCTTC; CDR3: CASSYSQGSYNEQFF
size: .; V: TRBV29-1; D: .; J: TRBJ2-2; length: 14; DNA: TGCAGCGCCCTAGGACAGCGGAACACCGGGGAGCTGTTTTTT; CDR3: CSALGQRNTGELFF
size: once; V: TRBV7-8; D: TRBD1; J: TRBJ1-1; length: 15; DNA: TGTGCCAGCAGCTTGTCAAACAGGGGAATCACTGAAGCTTTCTTT; CDR3: CASSLSNRGITEAFF
size: .; V: TRBV10-2; D: .; J: TRBJ1-1; length: 12; DNA: TGCGCCAGCAGGGTCGGGGACACTGAAGCTTTCTTT; CDR3: CASRVGDTEAFF
size: .; V: TRBV15; D: TRBD1; J: TRBJ1-5; length: 15; DNA: TGTGCCACCAGCAGAACGACAGGGACCAATCAGCCCCAGCATTTT; CDR3: CATSRTTGTNQPQHF
size: .; V: TRBV6-1; D: TRBD1; J: TRBJ1-2; length: 18; DNA: TGTGCCAGCAGTGAACGGTCCTTCTTGGGACAGGGCGTAGGTGGCTACACCTTC; CDR3: CASSERSFLGQGVGGYTF
size: .; V: TRBV30; D: .; J: TRBJ2-3; length: 12; DNA: TGTGCCTGGAGTGTAATCTCAGATACGCAGTATTTT; CDR3: CAWSVISDTQYF
size: .; V: TRBV27; D: .; J: TRBJ2-1; length: 15; DNA: TGTGCCAGCAGTTTATCCCCTCTCTCCCCCAATGAGCAGTTCTTC; CDR3: CASSLSPLSPNEQFF